The 13 T cell receptor beta chains below were found in one sample sequenced in a study of cytomegalovirus exposure and HLA in healthy donors. The PCR ran on 60 Vbeta and 13 Jbeta primers. Sequencing was performed with immunoSEQ multiplex PCR; in TCRdb, only in-frame clones are kept and a portion is missing. The sample includes approximately 90,000 clones, around 77% of them seen just once. Sequencing was done on a sample of PBMCs. Receptor source: a boy younger than 18 in good health and CMV-seronegative.

The rearrangement links TRBV7-3 to TRBJ1-1; tentatively, D is TRBD1 (6 bases). Germline CDR1 is SGHTA and CDR2 is FQGTGA. The length of the CDR3 is 13 residues. V lost 3 bases, J lost 4 bases, and 9 bases lay in between. Here the CDR3 reads CASSLRGSTEAFF. The CDR3 DNA reads TGTGCCAGCAGCTTGAGGGGGAGCACTGAAGCTTTCTTT.

The J gene is TRBJ2-3, the V gene TRBV6-5; possible D gene TRBD2, 6 bases. Trimming left V 4 bases short and J 0 bases short, with 8 bases between. CDR1 is MNHEY, CDR2 SVGAGI, per germline. The length of the CDR3 is 14 residues. CDR3 amino acids: CASSLGTSTDTQYF. The CDR3 region has the DNA TGTGCCAGCAGTTTGGGGACTAGCACAGATACGCAGTATTTT.

Of note for this clone: Relative to the germline gene, one junction end is altered; a read error may explain this. The V gene is TRBV28, the J gene TRBJ1-6; D may be TRBD1 (5 bases). CDR3 size: 16 residues. Germline V gene sequence: CDR1 MDHEN, CDR2 SYDVKM. DNA of the CDR3: TGTGCCAGCAGCCCCAAAATGGGGCCGAATAAATCACCCCTCCACTTT. Its translation is CASSPKMGPNKSPLHF. Supplemented by reference TRBV28 and TRBJ1-6, the full variable domain reads DVKVTQSSRYLVKRTGEKVFLECVQDMDHENMFWYRQDPGLGLRLIYFSYDVKMKEKGDIPEGYSVSREKKERFSLILESASTNQTSMYLCASSPKMGPNKSPLHFGNGTRLTVT.

This chain joins TRBV5-1 and TRBJ2-7; D is ambiguous. V lost 2 bases and J 2 bases, leaving 11 bases between the germline ends. CDR3 size: 14 residues. The germline CDR1 and CDR2 sequences are SGHRS and YFSETQ. CDR3 sequence reads: CASSFGALAYEQYF. CDR3 bases: TGCGCCAGCAGCTTCGGCGCCCTAGCCTACGAGCAGTACTTC. The full variable domain, completed using reference TRBV5-1 and TRBJ2-7, is KAGVTQTPRYLIKTRGQQVTLSCSPISGHRSVSWYQQTPGQGLQFLFEYFSETQRNKGNFPGRFSGRQFSNSRSEMNVSTLELGDSALYLCASSFGALAYEQYFGPGTRLTVT.

The J gene is TRBJ2-1, the V gene TRBV1; no DNA check was done on the table's D call, TRBD1. TRBV1 is deemed a pseudogene. CDR3 length: 14 amino acids. CDR3 DNA sequence: TGCACCAGCAGCCGAGGGCAGGGGGTGAATGAGCAGTTCTTC. Protein sequence: CTSSRGQGVNEQFF.

This clone was detected a few times. The chain recombines TRBV6-1 with TRBJ2-1; possible D gene TRBD2, 5 bases. This CDR3 has 13 amino acids. Germline V CDR1 and CDR2: MNHNS, SASEGT. V was pared by 7 bases and J by 9 bases, with 16 bases between. CDR3 region: CASTRTGWVEQFF. The CDR3 bases are TGTGCCAGCACTCGAACGGGGTGGGTTGAGCAGTTCTTC.

The chain couples TRBV9 to TRBJ2-1, with D tentatively TRBD2 (7 bases). This CDR3 region has 15 residues. Trimming stripped 4 bases from V and 5 bases from J, with 16 bases between. CDR1 SGDLS and CDR2 YYNGEE come from the germline V gene. CDR3 DNA sequence: TGTGCCAGCAGCTTTGGTGCGGGGGCGGACAATGAGCAGTTCTTC. Protein product: CASSFGAGADNEQFF.

The chain has TRBV29-1 and TRBJ2-3; possible D gene TRBD2, 6 bases. This CDR3 has 14 amino acids. With 6 bases removed from V and 4 bases from J, the gap between germline ends came to 17 bases. The germline gives CDR1 SQVTM, CDR2 ANQGSEA. As DNA, the CDR3 is TGCAGCGTGCCTCCGACTAGTCGGTCAGATACGCAGTATTTT. Its translation is CSVPPTSRSDTQYF.

The chain recombines TRBV6-5 with TRBJ1-1; 10 bases match TRBD1. This CDR3 region has 15 residues. Unmatched junction bases numbered 11, after V lost 9 bases and J lost 4 bases. Germline loops: CDR1 MNHEY, CDR2 SVGAGI. The CDR3: CASFHPGTGATEAFF. In DNA, the CDR3 is TGTGCCAGTTTTCACCCCGGGACAGGGGCCACTGAAGCTTTCTTT.

This clone was seen only a few times. V usage is TRBV6-1 and J usage is TRBJ2-7, with a tentative D call TRBD1 (6 bases). This CDR3 has 15 amino acids. CDR1 MNHNS and CDR2 SASEGT come from the germline V gene. V was cut by 1 base and J by 1 base, with 11 bases left in between. The CDR3 spells CASSEELTGSYEQYF. CDR3 bases: TGTGCCAGCAGTGAAGAGCTAACAGGGTCCTACGAGCAGTACTTC.

V and J are TRBV6-5 and TRBJ2-1; D call uncertain. The V end was cut by 3 bases, the J end by 12 bases, with 18 bases between. The length of the CDR3 is 14 residues. CDR1 and CDR2 (germline): MNHEY, SVGAGI. Here the CDR3 DNA reads TGTGCCAGCAGTTATTCCCCCACCGGTAAAGCGCAGTTCTTC. This sequence encodes CASSYSPTGKAQFF.

In this sample, this clone turned up a few times. This chain connects TRBV7-9 to TRBJ1-4; no clear D gene. Trimming cost V 5 bases and J 4 bases, with 11 bases left between them. The CDR3 spans 14 residues. Looked up from germline, CDR1 is SEHNR and CDR2 is FQNEAQ (reference sequence). The CDR3, as DNA: TGTGCCAGCAGCCCGACTGTGAGTAATGAAAAACTGTTTTTT. Residues: CASSPTVSNEKLFF.

The V call is TRBV28, the J call TRBJ1-1; a possible D gene is TRBD1 (6 bases). Trimming removed 4 bases from V and 1 base from J, with 16 bases in between. In germline, CDR1 is MDHEN, CDR2 SYDVKM. The CDR3 runs to 16 residues. The CDR3 coding sequence is TGTGCCAGCAGTTCCGGGACAAGGTTGGGGAACACTGAAGCTTTCTTT. Translated, it gives CASSSGTRLGNTEAFF.